Following are 9 T cell receptor beta chains from one sample sequenced in a study of prognosis after radiotherapy for stage I lung cancer. TCR beta CDR3 amplification from genomic DNA was performed by two-round multiplex PCR. For every TRBV and TRBJ gene, a specific primer was used in first-round PCR. From the multiplex PCR reads, TCRdb called clonotypes with MiXCR, one entry per CDR3 protein. The repertoire holds roughly 27,000 distinct CDR3 sequences, with around 45% as singletons. The sequencing used PBMCs, collected before or after stereotactic body radiation therapy (not recorded which). Receptors originate from a donor aged 50 or older with non-small cell lung cancer.

This clonotype was seen many times. The chain links TRBV6-1 to TRBJ2-1; 9 positions match TRBD1. This CDR3 has 15 residues. CDR1 MNHNS and CDR2 SASEGT come from the germline V gene. V lost 4 bases, J lost 4 bases, and 5 bases stayed unmatched. The CDR3 here is CASSAETGGYNEQFF. The CDR3 DNA follows: TGTGCCAGCAGTGCCGAGACAGGGGGTTACAATGAGCAGTTCTTC.

The chain combines TRBV7-3 with TRBJ2-3, with 11 nucleotides matching TRBD2. The germline CDR1 and CDR2 sequences are SGHTA and FQGTGA. This CDR3 spans 15 amino acids. The J segment lost 7 bases and the V segment lost 3 bases, leaving 6 bases of the junction unmatched. For the CDR3, the DNA is TGTGCCAGCAGCTTTTATAGCGGGGGGGCATATACGCAGTATTTT. As protein: CASSFYSGGAYTQYF.

This clonotype was seen at least ten times. The chain recombines TRBV2 with TRBJ1-1; TRBD1 agrees at 7 bases. This CDR3 is 13 amino acids long. CDR1 and CDR2 from the germline V gene are SNHLY and FYNNEI. Trimming cost V 7 bases and J 2 bases; bases outside gene matches: 4. The DNA of the CDR3 is TGTGCCAGCACGGGACAGCAAAACACTGAAGCTTTCTTT. This sequence encodes CASTGQQNTEAFF.

This clonotype ranks as medium-sized (0.01 to 0.1%). The rearrangement uses TRBV7-3 and TRBJ1-2; D not resolved. V dropped 4 bases and J dropped 2 bases, with 8 bases sitting between them. The CDR3 contains 13 residues. Germline assignment: CDR1 SGHTA and CDR2 FQGTGA. CDR3 region: CASSSPGNYGYTF. The CDR3, as DNA: TGTGCCAGCAGCTCGCCCGGAAACTATGGCTACACCTTC.

Many counts were recorded for this clonotype. The chain recombines TRBV25-1 with TRBJ2-5; 8 bases match TRBD2. The CDR3 sequence is 15 residues long. The J segment lost 1 base and the V segment lost 4 bases, leaving 5 bases of the junction unmatched. Looked up from germline, CDR1 is MGHDK and CDR2 is SYGVNS. DNA for the CDR3: TGTGCCAGCAGTGGCAACGCGGGGGGCCAAGAGACCCAGTACTTC. This sequence encodes CASSGNAGGQETQYF.

This chain joins TRBV20-1 and TRBJ1-2; D not resolved. V was clipped by 0 bases and J by 8 bases, with 4 bases between them. Germline V CDR1 and CDR2: DFQATT, SNEGSKA (reference sequence). The CDR3 extends over 10 amino acids. CDR3 in DNA: TGCAGTGCTAGAGATTCGGGCTACACCTTC. It translates to CSARDSGYTF.

This clonotype is medium-sized (0.01 to 0.1%) in the sample. For the CDR3, the DNA is TGTGCCAGCAAGCAGGGAGGGGACACCGGGGAGCTGTTTTTT. Translated: CASKQGGDTGELFF. This chain joins TRBV6-1 and TRBJ2-2; 7 nucleotides agree with TRBD2. CDR3 size: 14 residues. Looked up from germline, CDR1 is MNHNS and CDR2 is SASEGT. V trimming: 7 bases; J trimming: 3 bases; junction bases outside the gene matches: 5.

This clonotype was detected once. This rearrangement joins TRBV6-1 to TRBJ2-1; the D is unclear. The CDR3 has 13 residues. Germline V gene lookup returns CDR1 MNHNS and CDR2 SASEGT. V was trimmed by 3 bases and J by 8 bases, leaving 11 bases between them. The CDR3 DNA is TGTGCCAGCAGTGACGGCCTCCTCGATGAGCAGTTCTTC. This encodes CASSDGLLDEQFF.

This chain uses TRBV6-1 with TRBJ2-7; 7 nucleotides match TRBD2. CDR1 is MNHNS and CDR2 is SASEGT in the germline V gene. Losses at the gene ends were 6 bases for V and 2 bases for J; bases not matched to a gene: 10. The CDR3 runs to 15 residues. CDR3 nucleotide sequence: TGTGCCAGCAGCCCCGGGACTACCATCACCTACGAGCAGTACTTC. Protein: CASSPGTTITYEQYF.